The rows below give T cell receptor beta chains drawn from one sample of a study of Ad26.COV2.S vaccination and SARS-CoV-2 variants. Profiling relied on immunoSEQ multiplex PCR, and the TCRdb table lists in-frame clones only, not all of them. The sample consists of around 450,000 clones, around 90% of them appearing once. The sequencing here drew on peripheral blood, taken in a trial of Ad26.COV2.S vaccine versus placebo. These receptors were taken from a person between 18 and 59 years old who received the Ad26.COV2.S COVID-19 vaccine or a placebo. Each CDR3 is given with its conserved first and last residue. D genes are given only for firm matches. Clone size is stated in some rows and not others, as once, few, many or a class when expanded.

TRBV6-2/TRBV6-3	TRBD2	TRBJ2-4	-	CASSYVLAGVKYF	TGTGCCAGCAGTTATGTACTAGCGGGAGTAAAATACTTC
TRBV30	TRBD2	TRBJ2-5	-	CAWSNRTSQETQYF	TGTGCCTGGAGTAACAGGACTAGTCAGGAGACCCAGTACTTC
TRBV2	-	TRBJ2-1	-	CASKLGDNEQFF	TGTGCCAGCAAGTTGGGGGACAATGAGCAGTTCTTC
TRBV19	-	TRBJ1-1	-	CASSPHGGLNTEAFF	TGTGCCAGTAGTCCTCATGGGGGGCTAAACACTGAAGCTTTCTTT
TRBV5-6	TRBD2	TRBJ2-2	-	CASSSRTSGRVWAGELFF	TGTGCCAGCAGCTCCCGGACTAGCGGGAGGGTGTGGGCCGGGGAGCTGTTTTTT
TRBV5-1	TRBD1	TRBJ2-5	-	CASSPGQAQETQYF	TGCGCCAGCAGCCCGGGACAGGCGCAAGAGACCCAGTACTTC
TRBV10-3	-	TRBJ1-6	-	CAISDYKGLNNSPLHF	TGTGCCATCAGTGATTATAAGGGGCTCAATAATTCACCCCTCCACTTT
TRBV12-5	TRBD2	TRBJ2-1	-	CASGTPSGSPSREQFF	TGTGCTAGTGGTACCCCTAGCGGGAGTCCGAGTCGTGAGCAGTTCTTC
TRBV27	-	TRBJ2-5	once	CASRQGDRGGETQYF	TGTGCCAGCAGACAGGGGGACCGGGGGGGCGAGACCCAGTACTTC
TRBV10-3	-	TRBJ1-1	-	CAISESGGRAFF	TGTGCCATCAGTGAGTCGGGGGGTAGGGCTTTCTTT
TRBV7-8	-	TRBJ1-5	-	CASSLGLINQPQHF	TGTGCCAGCAGCTTAGGGCTGATCAATCAGCCCCAGCATTTT
TRBV2	-	TRBJ2-1	-	CASSLPLGLPTGNEQFF	TGTGCCAGCAGTCTTCCCCTCGGCCTTCCGACGGGCAATGAGCAGTTCTTC
TRBV5-5	TRBD1	TRBJ2-5	-	CASSFGQGRETQYF	TGTGCCAGCAGCTTCGGACAGGGGAGGGAGACCCAGTACTTC
TRBV28	-	TRBJ1-1	-	CASSEVNTEAFF	TGTGCCAGCAGTGAGGTGAACACTGAAGCTTTCTTT
TRBV18	-	TRBJ2-3	-	CASSTSTDTQYF	TGTGCCAGCTCAACTAGCACAGATACGCAGTATTTT
TRBV18	TRBD1	TRBJ2-3	-	CASSDTGGQDTQYF	TGTGCCAGCTCAGACACAGGGGGCCAGGATACGCAGTATTTT
TRBV19	-	TRBJ1-1	-	CASTPLRENTEAFF	TGTGCCAGTACCCCCCTCCGGGAGAACACTGAAGCTTTCTTT
TRBV6-2/TRBV6-3	-	TRBJ2-3	once	CASSYSITGIFADTQYF	TGTGCCAGCAGTTACTCGATAACAGGGATTTTCGCAGATACGCAGTATTTT
TRBV30	TRBD1	TRBJ1-1	-	CAWGLQGAVTEAFF	TGTGCCTGGGGCCTCCAGGGGGCGGTCACTGAAGCTTTCTTT
TRBV27	TRBD1	TRBJ1-1	-	CASSARGSNTEAFF	TGTGCCAGCAGCGCCAGGGGGAGTAACACTGAAGCTTTCTTT
TRBV9	-	TRBJ1-2	-	CASSRTSEANYGYTF	TGTGCCAGCAGCCGAACGAGTGAAGCTAACTATGGCTACACCTTC
TRBV6-1	TRBD2	TRBJ2-1	-	CASSGELSGSLNEQFF	TGTGCCAGCAGTGGAGAGCTTAGCGGGAGTTTGAATGAGCAGTTCTTC
TRBV5-1	TRBD1	TRBJ1-1	once	CASSLALGQGRTEAFF	TGCGCCAGCAGCTTGGCCCTGGGACAGGGTAGGACTGAAGCTTTCTTT
TRBV3-1/TRBV3-2	-	TRBJ2-2	few	CASSPRVGITGELFF	TGTGCCAGCAGCCCCCGGGTAGGTATCACCGGGGAGCTGTTTTTT
TRBV10-2	-	TRBJ2-1	-	CASTSQVKNNEQFF	TGCGCCAGCACTAGTCAGGTTAAAAACAATGAGCAGTTCTTC
TRBV7-2	TRBD2	TRBJ2-1	-	CASTSGTSGYNEQFF	TGTGCCAGCACCTCCGGGACTAGCGGTTACAATGAGCAGTTCTTC
TRBV7-6	-	TRBJ2-7	-	CASNFLGAEEQYF	TGTGCCAGCAACTTCCTGGGGGCGGAAGAGCAGTACTTC
TRBV6-5	TRBD2	TRBJ2-3	-	CASSPAGDTQYF	TGTGCCAGCAGTCCCGCGGGAGACACGCAGTATTTT
TRBV6-5	-	TRBJ1-5	-	CASSPGLRNQPQHF	TGTGCCAGCAGTCCTGGGTTGCGCAATCAGCCCCAGCATTTT
TRBV19	TRBD2	TRBJ2-7	-	CASSMTIAGGSSYEQYF	TGTGCCAGTAGTATGACCATAGCGGGGGGGAGCTCCTACGAGCAGTACTTC
TRBV6-1	-	TRBJ1-1	-	CASSEASAFF	TGTGCCAGCAGTGAAGCATCGGCTTTCTTT
TRBV19	TRBD1	TRBJ1-2	-	CASTLTGGKEGYTF	TGTGCCAGTACCCTAACAGGGGGCAAGGAGGGCTACACCTTC
TRBV3-1/TRBV3-2	-	TRBJ2-7	-	CASSQASSEGYEQYF	TGTGCCAGCAGCCAAGCATCGAGTGAGGGATACGAGCAGTACTTC
TRBV9	TRBD1	TRBJ2-1	-	CASSVENSGTGDEQFF	TGTGCCAGCAGCGTAGAGAATAGCGGGACAGGGGATGAGCAGTTCTTC
TRBV10-3	-	TRBJ2-7	few	CAIRVHLTSDEPYF	TGTGCCATCCGAGTCCACTTAACCAGCGACGAGCCGTACTTC
TRBV6-2/TRBV6-3	-	TRBJ1-5	-	CASSYDHSNQPQHF	TGTGCCAGCAGTTATGACCATAGCAATCAGCCCCAGCATTTT
TRBV5-1	TRBD2	TRBJ2-6	-	CASSFLAGLLSGANVLTF	TGCGCCAGCAGCTTCCTAGCGGGACTCCTCTCTGGGGCCAACGTCCTGACTTTC
TRBV29-1	-	TRBJ1-5	-	CSLLGVVRDQPQHF	TGCAGCCTTCTCGGTGTGGTGAGGGATCAGCCCCAGCATTTT
TRBV7-2	TRBD2	TRBJ2-1	once	CASSLRGAGDLNEQFF	TGTGCCAGCAGCTTAAGGGGCGCGGGAGATCTTAATGAGCAGTTCTTC
TRBV15	-	TRBJ1-1	-	CATSRDDGVEAFF	TGTGCCACCAGCAGAGATGACGGGGTCGAGGCTTTCTTT
TRBV10-3	TRBD2	TRBJ2-7	-	CAIASGSSYEQYF	TGTGCCATCGCTAGCGGGAGCTCCTACGAGCAGTACTTC
TRBV2	TRBD1	TRBJ2-1	-	CASSGTGKIYNEQFF	TGTGCCAGCAGTGGGACAGGGAAGATCTACAATGAGCAGTTCTTC
TRBV3-1/TRBV3-2	-	TRBJ1-4	-	CASSQVGLSNEKLFF	TGTGCCAGCAGCCAAGTAGGACTGTCTAATGAAAAACTGTTTTTT
TRBV18	-	TRBJ2-1	-	CASSPEAHLYNEQFF	TGTGCCAGCTCCCCCGAGGCGCATCTATACAATGAGCAGTTCTTC
TRBV29-1	-	TRBJ2-7	-	CSVEVPSVDEQYF	TGCAGCGTTGAAGTTCCTAGCGTTGACGAGCAGTACTTC
TRBV6-6	TRBD2	TRBJ2-7	once	CASSLGTSGKYVSYEQYF	TGTGCCAGCAGTCTCGGGACTAGCGGCAAATACGTCTCCTACGAGCAGTACTTC
TRBV12-3/TRBV12-4	TRBD1	TRBJ2-7	-	CASSSGQGYEQYF	TGTGCCAGCAGTTCCGGACAGGGCTACGAGCAGTACTTC
TRBV7-9	TRBD1	TRBJ1-5	-	CASSLGTGGNQPQHF	TGTGCCAGCAGCTTAGGGACAGGGGGCAATCAGCCCCAGCATTTT
TRBV9	TRBD1	TRBJ1-4	-	CASSVSGGFDSEKLFF	TGTGCCAGCAGCGTATCAGGGGGGTTCGATAGTGAAAAACTGTTTTTT
TRBV28	TRBD1	TRBJ2-7	-	CASRPTQGADEQYF	TGTGCCAGCAGACCCACACAGGGGGCTGACGAGCAGTACTTC
TRBV3-1/TRBV3-2	-	TRBJ2-1	-	CASSQVGSSEQFF	TGTGCCAGCAGCCAAGTCGGGAGCAGTGAGCAGTTCTTC
TRBV10-3	TRBD1	TRBJ1-2	few	CAISGDSLNYGYTF	TGTGCCATCAGTGGGGACAGCCTAAACTATGGCTACACCTTC
TRBV28	TRBD1	TRBJ1-4	-	CASSFRGYNEKLFF	TGTGCCAGCAGTTTCAGGGGGTATAATGAAAAACTGTTTTTT
TRBV30	-	TRBJ2-5	-	CAWNREFQETQYF	TGTGCCTGGAACAGGGAGTTTCAAGAGACCCAGTACTTC
TRBV29-1	-	TRBJ2-3	-	CSVEGLGRSTDTQYF	TGCAGCGTTGAGGGTCTTGGGAGAAGCACAGATACGCAGTATTTT
TRBV4-3	TRBD1	TRBJ2-7	-	CASSQGTGWYEQYF	TGCGCCAGCAGCCAAGGGACAGGGTGGTACGAGCAGTACTTC
TRBV27	TRBD2	TRBJ2-1	-	CASSLLGGLYNEQFF	TGTGCCAGCAGTTTATTGGGGGGACTATACAATGAGCAGTTCTTC